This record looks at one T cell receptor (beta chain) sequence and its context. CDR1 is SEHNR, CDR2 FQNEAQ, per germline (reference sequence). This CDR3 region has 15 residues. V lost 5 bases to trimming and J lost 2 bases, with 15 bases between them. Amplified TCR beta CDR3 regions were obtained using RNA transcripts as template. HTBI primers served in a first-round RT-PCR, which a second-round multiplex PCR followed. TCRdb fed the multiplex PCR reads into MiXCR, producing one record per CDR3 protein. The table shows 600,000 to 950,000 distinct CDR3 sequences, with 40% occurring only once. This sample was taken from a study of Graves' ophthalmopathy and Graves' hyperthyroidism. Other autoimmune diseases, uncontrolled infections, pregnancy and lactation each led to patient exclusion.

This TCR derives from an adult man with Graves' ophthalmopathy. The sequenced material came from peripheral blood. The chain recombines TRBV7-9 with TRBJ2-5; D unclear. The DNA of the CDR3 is TGTGCCAGCAGCCTTGGCCCAGCTCATCAAGAGACCCAGTACTTC. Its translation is CASSLGPAHQETQYF.